What follows describes a single T cell receptor beta chain. The antigen is not known. This entry comes from a study of OX40 agonist ivuxolimab in advanced cancers. Overall study context: Dose-escalation subjects each had hepatocellular carcinoma, melanoma, renal cell or head and neck cancer.

The CDR3 covers 12 residues. The germline V gene has CDR1 SGHNT and CDR2 YENEEA. Trimming pared 2 bases from V and 7 bases from J, leaving 5 bases between. Here immunoSEQ multiplex PCR was the method, and the copy in TCRdb shows in-frame clones only, minus some. The data contain approximately 70,000 clones, roughly nine tenths of them singletons. Notes on the study in general: Partial responders receiving 0.1-3.0 mg/kg showed among the lowest clonal expansion.

This chain joins TRBV11-3 and TRBJ2-2; D gene unclear. Material: CD4+ or CD8+ T cells sorted from blood, obtained in a trial of the OX40 agonist ivuxolimab. The source is an adult with an advanced solid tumor such as melanoma, head and neck, liver or kidney cancer. CDR3 DNA: TGTGCCAGCAGCTTACCCTTCGGGGAGCTGTTTTTT. Protein product: CASSLPFGELFF.